One TCR beta chain is described in this entry. This clonotype has at least ten counts. The antigen this receptor binds is unknown. No base qualities exist here, and no much larger clone lies one base off it. This record belongs to a study of response to subunit inactivated influenza vaccine (dated by TCRdb to about 2018). About the investigation overall: The study used deep quantitative T cell receptor repertoire profiling to track responses to a trivalent subunit inactivated influenza vaccine.

The germline V gene (reference sequence) gives CDR1 as SGHKS and CDR2 as YYEKEE. The CDR3 runs 12 amino acids, cysteine and phenylalanine included. Only the CDR3 DNA stays, 36 bases, in frame from base 1. The V end loses 4 bases and the J end loses 5 bases, and a stretch of 7 bases separates them. General conclusions and limits of the study: According to the authors, only a limited number of new T cells may be recruited by each seasonal influenza vaccination.

Library method: RT-PCR. The reads were generated on an Illumina HiSeq 2500. TCRdb ran its own pipeline on the public reads, namely fastp trimming at Q25 and MiXCR clone calling, and kept in-frame beta chains. For every CDR3 protein sequence, its rows merge into one entry that carries the most common genes and DNA. The sample table records about 700,000 distinct CDR3 sequences; approximately 15% of these occur just once. The top ten clones comprise approximately 7% of the sample. Rearrangement joined TRBV5-5 to TRBJ2-1; the D gene cannot be named for sure. The input for sequencing was PBMCs from blood, taken 14 days before vaccination. This sequence was found in a man aged 50 or older who received an inactivated influenza vaccine. Donor details come from another sample of the same person, matched by shared clones. CDR3 region: CASSRRNNEQFF. The nucleotide sequence is TGTGCCAGCAGCCGAAGAAACAATGAGCAGTTCTTC.